What follows are 32 T cell receptor beta chains derived from one specimen sequenced in a study of blood T cells in healthy people across ages (dated by TCRdb to between 2014 and 2017). The protocol used for the library was 5' RACE. Sequencer: Illumina HiSeq 2500. A second PCR of roughly 7 to 12 cycles was run with a J-beta primer mix and a sample-barcoded 5' primer. TCRdb trimmed public reads at Q25 via fastp, called clones via MiXCR and kept in-frame beta chains. Every CDR3 protein is listed once, alongside the most common genes and DNA of its rows. This sample comprises just under 750,000 distinct CDR3 sequences, around a fifth of them detected only once. The ten largest clonotypes hold 20% to 25% of the sample. The source material was blood. These receptors were obtained from a man between 70 and 80 years old in good health.

J is TRBJ2-5 and V is TRBV3-1; 8 positions match TRBD1. The V gene end was trimmed by 4 bases and the J gene end by 5 bases; junction bases not matched to a gene: 6. The CDR3 sequence is 14 residues long. CDR1 is LGHDT and CDR2 is YNNKEL in the germline V gene (reference sequence). The CDR3 is CASSLTGEGETQYF. In DNA, the CDR3 is TGTGCCAGCAGCCTGACAGGGGAAGGGGAGACCCAGTACTTC.

This clonotype was recorded at least ten times. The rearrangement uses TRBV5-6 and TRBJ2-5, with D possibly TRBD2 on 5 matching bases. Germline-derived CDR1 and CDR2 are SGHDT and YYEEEE. The CDR3 length is 14 residues. The ends were cut back, 0 bases at V and 0 bases at J, with 6 bases in the middle. In nucleotides, the CDR3 is TGTGCCAGCAGCTTGGGAGGGAACCAAGAGACCCAGTACTTC. It is translated as CASSLGGNQETQYF.

This clonotype occurred a few times. The chain carries TRBV28 and TRBJ2-6, with 8 bases matching TRBD1. Germline CDR1 reads MDHEN; CDR2 reads SYDVKM. The CDR3 spans 14 residues. The junction had 8 bases not matched to a gene; V was cut back by 6 bases and J by 10 bases. CDR3 region: CASRTGGRENVLTF. In DNA, the CDR3 is TGTGCCAGCAGAACAGGGGGAAGAGAGAACGTCCTGACTTTC.

The chain has TRBV2 and TRBJ2-1, with 8 nucleotides matching TRBD1. Germline V lookup: CDR1 SNHLY, CDR2 FYNNEI. With V trimmed by 6 bases and J by 9 bases, 7 bases remained unmatched. The CDR3 has 13 amino acids. Written as DNA, the CDR3 is TGTGCCAGCAGAGACGACAGGGGAGGTGAGCAGTTCTTC. This gives the protein CASRDDRGGEQFF.

V is TRBV5-1 and J is TRBJ1-1; possibly TRBD1 for D (6 bases). V was cut by 2 bases and J by 6 bases, with 20 bases left in between. The CDR3 covers 16 residues. Looked up from germline, CDR1 is SGHRS and CDR2 is YFSETQ. The CDR3 DNA reads TGCGCCAGCAGCTTCGATTTGGGTCAGGGGATCTCTGAAGCTTTCTTT. Its translation is CASSFDLGQGISEAFF.

The V gene is TRBV4-2, the J gene TRBJ2-3; 12 positions match TRBD2. Germline V CDR1 and CDR2: LGHNA, YNFKEQ. Losses at the gene ends were 3 bases for V and 0 bases for J; bases not matched to a gene: 4. CDR3 length: 17 residues. CDR3 amino acids: CASSQGLAGTSTDTQYF. As DNA, the CDR3 is TGTGCCAGCAGCCAGGGACTAGCGGGTACCAGCACAGATACGCAGTATTTT.

The sample holds a few counts of this clonotype. V is TRBV7-9 and J is TRBJ1-2, with 7 bases lining up with TRBD1. Germline CDR1 and CDR2: SEHNR and FQNEAQ (reference sequence). There are 13 residues in the CDR3. The trim removed 5 bases at V and 8 bases at J, leaving 8 bases unmatched. CDR3 residues: CASSQTGSGGYTF. CDR3 in DNA: TGTGCCAGCAGCCAGACAGGGTCTGGAGGCTACACCTTC. Full variable domain (outside the CDR3, taken from reference TRBV7-9 and TRBJ1-2): DTGVSQNPRHKITKRGQNVTFRCDPISEHNRLYWYRQTLGQGPEFLTYFQNEAQLEKSRLLSDRFSAERPKGSFSTLEIQRTEQGDSAMYLCASSQTGSGGYTFGSGTRLTVV.

The CDR3 DNA sequence: TGTGCCAGCAGTTCGAGACTACTACGATCGGATACCCAGTACTTC. It yields the protein CASSSRLLRSDTQYF. V usage is TRBV27 and J usage is TRBJ2-5; tentatively, D is TRBD2 (5 bases). From germline, CDR1 is MNHEY and CDR2 SMNVEV (reference sequence). Trimming removed 4 bases from V and 8 bases from J, with 20 bases in between. The CDR3 consists of 15 residues.

This clonotype was seen a handful of times. V gene TRBV15 combines with J gene TRBJ1-2, with 7 bases matching TRBD1. Unmatched junction bases numbered 1, after V lost 1 base and J lost 5 bases. This CDR3 region has 13 residues. From germline, CDR1 is LNHNV and CDR2 YYDKDF (reference sequence). The CDR3 nucleotides are TGTGCCACCAGCAGAGTCAGGGGGTATGGCTACACCTTC. Its protein product is CATSRVRGYGYTF.

Here the CDR3 reads CASSLTRPSGRSYNEQFF. The DNA for the CDR3 is TGTGCCAGCAGCTTAACGAGGCCTAGCGGGAGATCCTACAATGAGCAGTTCTTC. J is TRBJ2-1 and V is TRBV7-3, with 10 bases fitting TRBD2. V lost 0 bases to trimming and J lost 1 base; unmatched junction nucleotides: 6. In germline, CDR1 is SGHTA, CDR2 FQGTGA. This CDR3 has 18 amino acids.

The rearrangement uses TRBV20-1 and TRBJ1-2, with D possibly being TRBD1 (6 bases). Trimming stripped 3 bases from V and 7 bases from J, with 18 bases between. The germline V gene encodes CDR1 DFQATT and CDR2 SNEGSKA (reference sequence). The CDR3 loop spans 14 amino acids. The CDR3, as DNA: TGCAGTGCTAGGGAGGGGGGGCGACAACGTGGCTACACCTTC. Translation: CSAREGGRQRGYTF.

The CDR3 is CSASSVAKNIQYF. The CDR3 bases are TGCAGTGCTAGCTCGGTAGCCAAAAACATTCAGTACTTC. The rearrangement uses TRBV20-1 and TRBJ2-4; no firm D call. The CDR3 extends over 13 amino acids. The germline V gene encodes CDR1 DFQATT and CDR2 SNEGSKA (reference sequence). Deletions cut 3 bases from V and 0 bases from J, with 6 bases between.

The CDR3, as DNA: TGTGCCAGCAGTCCGAGTGCGGGGCTCCCACCTACCTACGAGCAGTACTTC. Translated, it gives CASSPSAGLPPTYEQYF. The chain recombines TRBV25-1 with TRBJ2-7; D possibly corresponds to TRBD2 (6 bases). The CDR3 length is 17 residues. In germline, CDR1 is MGHDK, CDR2 SYGVNS. V was shortened by 5 bases and J by 2 bases, with 22 bases between the two germline ends.

The chain uses TRBV4-2 and TRBJ1-1, with 7 nucleotides matching TRBD1. This CDR3 region has 14 residues. Germline V CDR1 and CDR2: LGHNA, YNFKEQ. Trimming took 6 bases from V and 6 from J; bases not matched to a gene: 10. CDR3 in DNA: TGTGCCAGCAGATCCAACAGGGGAATCGCTGAAGCTTTCTTT. Translating gives CASRSNRGIAEAFF.

The chain uses TRBV6-5 and TRBJ2-3; D unclear. The germline V gene has CDR1 MNHEY and CDR2 SVGAGI. V lost 6 bases, J lost 5 bases, and 15 bases lay in between. This CDR3 spans 14 amino acids. CDR3 sequence (DNA): TGTGCCAGCAGCGAAGGCCCTCGGCGAGATACGCAGTATTTT. Translation: CASSEGPRRDTQYF.

This clonotype was seen a few times. One end of the junction varies from germline; a read error may be responsible. The rearrangement links TRBV19 to TRBJ2-5; 8 bases line up with TRBD1. The CDR3 spans 15 residues. Germline CDR1 LNHDA, CDR2 SQIVND (reference sequence). The CDR3, as DNA: TGTGCCAGTAGTACAGGGACAGGTTTTGGGACACGCAAGTTCTTC. Translated, it gives CASSTGTGFGTRKFF.

V and J are TRBV13 and TRBJ2-7; possibly TRBD1 or TRBD2 for D (5 bases each). CDR1 and CDR2 from the germline V gene are PRHDT and FYEKMQ (reference sequence). Trimming stripped 4 bases from V and 7 bases from J, with 14 bases between. This CDR3 comprises 13 residues. CDR3 in DNA: TGTGCCAGCAGCTCGGGGCCACAGCGGGAGCAGTACTTC. Amino acid sequence: CASSSGPQREQYF.

V gene TRBV4-3 combines with J gene TRBJ2-5; weak D call: TRBD2 (5 bases). The end of the DNA aligns better with TRBJ2-1, so the J call may be wrong. The CDR3 is made up of 17 amino acids. Germline V CDR1 and CDR2: LGHNA, YSLEER. CDR3 in amino acids: CASSQDARVAWRNEQFF. The CDR3 coding sequence is TGCGCCAGCAGCCAAGATGCCCGGGTAGCGTGGAGGAATGAGCAGTTCTTC.

V and J are TRBV6-1 and TRBJ2-5, with a possible D match to TRBD1 (5 bases). Germline V CDR1 and CDR2: MNHNS, SASEGT. Between the trimmed V and J ends, which lost 6 bases and 1 base, there was a span of 18 bases. The CDR3 is made up of 16 amino acids. This chain's CDR3 is CASRIDRSSVQETQYF. The CDR3 bases are TGTGCCAGCAGGATAGACAGATCATCGGTCCAAGAGACCCAGTACTTC.

V gene TRBV7-9 combines with J gene TRBJ1-1, with D possibly being TRBD1 (5 bases). Trimming took 0 bases from V and 4 from J, leaving 12 bases between them. The CDR3 has 15 residues. The V gene's germline CDR1 is SEHNR and CDR2 FQNEAQ (reference sequence). The CDR3 loop is CASSLAGVWATEAFF. The CDR3 nucleotides are TGTGCCAGCAGCTTAGCGGGGGTGTGGGCCACTGAAGCTTTCTTT.

This chain connects TRBV18 to TRBJ1-2; no clear D gene. CDR1 and CDR2 from the germline V gene are KGHSH and LQKENI. V shed 2 bases and J shed 2 bases, with 6 bases lying between them. The CDR3 length is 13 residues. CDR3 protein: CASSPSANYGYTF. The CDR3 coding sequence is TGTGCCAGCTCACCATCCGCGAACTATGGCTACACCTTC. Using reference TRBV18 and TRBJ1-2 for the parts outside the CDR3, the full variable domain is NAGVMQNPRHLVRRRGQEARLRCSPMKGHSHVYWYRQLPEEGLKFMVYLQKENIIDESGMPKERFSAEFPKEGPSILRIQQVVRGDSAAYFCASSPSANYGYTFGSGTRLTVV.

This clonotype was seen only a few times. The CDR3 region has the DNA TGCAGCGTAAATACCGGGACAAAGGACATTCAGTACTTC. This codes for CSVNTGTKDIQYF. The rearrangement uses TRBV29-1 and TRBJ2-4, with TRBD1 as a possible D gene (6 bases). Trimming took 6 bases from V and 8 from J, leaving 17 bases between them. Germline V gene data show CDR1 as SQVTM and CDR2 as ANQGSEA. This CDR3 is built from 13 residues.

This clonotype was picked up a small number of times. J is TRBJ2-7 and V is TRBV18; D gene uncertain. The V end lost 3 bases, the J end lost 6 bases, and 9 bases lay between the germline ends. Germline V lookup: CDR1 KGHSH, CDR2 LQKENI. This CDR3 has 12 residues. CDR3 DNA sequence: TGTGCCAGCTCACCGACGACTCTCGAGCAGTACTTC. This sequence encodes CASSPTTLEQYF.

This clonotype was detected only a few times. The V call is TRBV7-8, the J call TRBJ2-5; 13 bases align to TRBD2. Germline assignment: CDR1 SGHVS and CDR2 FQNEAQ. V trimming: 4 bases; J trimming: 4 bases; junction bases outside the gene matches: 6. The CDR3 is 16 residues long. The CDR3 spells CASSSWTSGRGETQYF. CDR3 coding DNA: TGTGCCAGCAGCTCATGGACTAGCGGGAGAGGAGAGACCCAGTACTTC.

This clonotype came up once. V usage is TRBV4-1 and J usage is TRBJ1-1; 8 nucleotides line up with TRBD1. CDR3 length: 16 residues. Germline V gives CDR1 MGHRA, CDR2 YSYEKL. After removal of 0 bases from V and 0 bases from J, the junction contained 3 bases not matched to a gene. CDR3 sequence reads: CASSQEGTGMNTEAFF. In nucleotides, the CDR3 is TGCGCCAGCAGCCAAGAAGGGACAGGTATGAACACTGAAGCTTTCTTT.

This chain connects TRBV7-3 to TRBJ2-1; perhaps TRBD2 as D (6 bases). The V gene lost 0 bases and the J gene lost 8 bases, with 14 bases spanning the gap. This CDR3 region has 15 residues. Germline V lookup: CDR1 SGHTA, CDR2 FQGTGA. The CDR3 DNA is TGTGCCAGCAGCTTAACCTTCCGGGGGTGGGATGAGCAGTTCTTC. Its protein is CASSLTFRGWDEQFF.

This chain links TRBV5-1 with TRBJ1-1, with 9 bases fitting TRBD1. The CDR3 is made up of 14 amino acids. V gave up 4 bases and J gave up 3 bases; unmatched junction bases: 4. Per germline, CDR1 SGHRS and CDR2 YFSETQ. The CDR3, as DNA: TGCGCCAGCAGCCTCAGGACAGGGGACACTGAAGCTTTCTTT. It yields the protein CASSLRTGDTEAFF.

The V gene is TRBV5-1, the J gene TRBJ2-5; D unresolved. The CDR3 runs 13 residues. The germline gives CDR1 SGHRS, CDR2 YFSETQ. V dropped 0 bases and J dropped 5 bases, with 8 bases sitting between them. CDR3 nucleotide sequence: TGCGCCAGCAGCTTGGCTCTTCTGGAGACCCAGTACTTC. Its protein product is CASSLALLETQYF.

This clonotype was counted once. Mismatch with germline at one junction end may stem from a read error. The chain carries TRBV20-1 and TRBJ2-6; D is perhaps TRBD1 (5 bases). The CDR3 has 15 amino acids. Germline V gives CDR1 DFQATT, CDR2 SNEGSKA (reference sequence). The CDR3 region has the DNA TGCAGTGCTAAGAGAACGTTTTCTGGGGCCAACGCCCTGACTTTC. It codes for CSAKRTFSGANALTF.

V and J are TRBV5-1 and TRBJ1-4; tentative D call: TRBD1 (5 bases). Germline assignment: CDR1 SGHRS and CDR2 YFSETQ. V was shortened by 2 bases and J by 7 bases, with 12 bases between the two germline ends. There are 14 residues in the CDR3. The CDR3 coding sequence is TGCGCCAGCAGCTTACAGGCGACGGGTGAAAAACTGTTTTTT. It specifies CASSLQATGEKLFF. The full variable domain, its missing parts supplied by reference TRBV5-1 and TRBJ1-4, is KAGVTQTPRYLIKTRGQQVTLSCSPISGHRSVSWYQQTPGQGLQFLFEYFSETQRNKGNFPGRFSGRQFSNSRSEMNVSTLELGDSALYLCASSLQATGEKLFFGSGTQLSVL.

This clonotype was seen a few times. The chain employs TRBV7-9 and TRBJ2-3, with 15 bases aligning to TRBD2. The length of the CDR3 is 17 residues. After removal of 8 bases from V and 4 bases from J, the junction contained 10 bases not matched to a gene. CDR1 and CDR2 (germline): SEHNR, FQNEAQ (reference sequence). The CDR3, as DNA: TGTGCCAGCGAGACGGGACTAGCGGGAGGTAGGGCAGATACGCAGTATTTT. This codes for CASETGLAGGRADTQYF.

This clonotype appeared a few times. For the CDR3, the DNA is TGTGCCAGCAGCGTACCGGGACAGGGGGCGCGGCAGCCCCAGCATTTT. It codes for CASSVPGQGARQPQHF. The chain joins TRBV2 to TRBJ1-5, with 12 bases matching TRBD1. The CDR3 has 16 amino acids. The germline V gene encodes CDR1 SNHLY and CDR2 FYNNEI. Trimming at V came to 6 bases and at J to 7 bases, leaving 10 bases not matched to a gene.